These T cell receptor beta chains were read from a single sample in a study of blood T cell repertoires in COVID-19. Assay: immunoSEQ multiplex PCR; the TCRdb copy retains only in-frame clones and omits some. Of around 450,000 clones in the sample, around 90% were seen once. The sample was PBMCs or T cells enriched from blood (not recorded which). The receptors come from a young woman with acute COVID-19. Each CDR3 is given with its conserved first and last residue. The D gene is left open where the match is weak. Rows give clone size only sometimes, using once, few, many, or a class for an expanded clone.

J | V | D | length | size | CDR3 | DNA
TRBJ2-2 | TRBV3-1/TRBV3-2 | TRBD2 | 15 | NA | CASSQGWGGTGELFF | TGTGCCAGCAGCCAAGGATGGGGGGGGACCGGGGAGCTGTTTTTT
TRBJ2-3 | TRBV30 | TRBD2 | 13 | NA | CAWERLAADTQYF | TGTGCCTGGGAAAGGCTAGCGGCAGATACGCAGTATTTT
TRBJ2-7 | TRBV3-1/TRBV3-2 | NA | 15 | NA | CASSQRLDRSYEQYF | TGTGCCAGCAGCCAACGACTAGATCGTTCCTACGAGCAGTACTTC
TRBJ2-1 | TRBV4-1 | TRBD1 | 17 | NA | CASSQDPRQGIMNEQFF | TGCGCCAGCAGCCAAGATCCGAGACAGGGGATTATGAATGAGCAGTTCTTC
TRBJ1-1 | TRBV7-9 | NA | 12 | NA | CASSLELLEAFF | TGTGCCAGCAGCTTAGAACTCCTAGAAGCTTTCTTT
TRBJ1-5 | TRBV5-6 | TRBD1 | 14 | NA | CASSGGTVNQPQHF | TGTGCCAGCAGCGGCGGGACAGTAAATCAGCCCCAGCATTTT
TRBJ2-5 | TRBV15 | TRBD1 | 14 | NA | CATSKGQGQETQYF | TGTGCCACCAGCAAAGGACAGGGGCAAGAGACCCAGTACTTC
TRBJ1-1 | TRBV6-2/TRBV6-3 | TRBD1 | 19 | NA | CASSYPNPQGARRDTEAFF | TGTGCCAGCAGTTACCCAAACCCACAGGGGGCGAGGAGGGACACTGAAGCTTTCTTT
TRBJ1-3 | TRBV9 | NA | 14 | NA | CASSVGTGGNTIYF | TGTGCCAGCAGCGTAGGAACAGGAGGAAACACCATATATTTT
TRBJ2-1 | TRBV28 | TRBD2 | 17 | NA | CASSAGGSGGLYNEQFF | TGTGCCAGCAGTGCCGGGGGTAGCGGGGGTCTCTACAATGAGCAGTTCTTC
TRBJ2-7 | TRBV4-1 | TRBD1 | 13 | NA | CASSQGQDYEQYF | TGCGCCAGCAGCCAGGGACAGGACTACGAGCAGTACTTC
TRBJ1-2 | TRBV12-3/TRBV12-4 | TRBD1 | 13 | NA | CASRGQGAPGYTF | TGTGCCAGCAGGGGACAGGGGGCGCCTGGCTACACCTTC
TRBJ2-3 | TRBV13 | NA | 12 | NA | CASSLLSDTQYF | TGTGCCAGCAGCTTACTTTCAGATACGCAGTATTTT
TRBJ1-6 | TRBV11-2 | NA | 17 | NA | CASTQDRGTPRQSPLHF | TGTGCCAGCACCCAAGATCGAGGGACACCGAGGCAATCACCCCTCCACTTT
TRBJ2-6 | TRBV29-1 | TRBD1 | 17 | NA | CSVEARGRRGGANVLTF | TGCAGCGTTGAGGCCAGGGGGCGACGAGGTGGGGCCAACGTCCTGACTTTC
TRBJ1-2 | TRBV19 | NA | 15 | NA | CASTRSRQATYGYTF | TGTGCCAGTACCCGATCAAGACAGGCCACATATGGCTACACCTTC
TRBJ2-2 | TRBV9 | TRBD1 | 16 | NA | CASSIVGTGVTGELFF | TGTGCCAGCAGCATTGTAGGGACAGGGGTCACCGGGGAGCTGTTTTTT
TRBJ2-2 | TRBV4-1 | TRBD1 | 12 | NA | CAGQGFTGELFF | TGCGCGGGACAGGGGTTCACCGGGGAGCTGTTTTTT
TRBJ2-1 | TRBV2 | TRBD2 | 11 | NA | CASSRLAYSFF | TGTGCCAGCTCCAGACTAGCGTACTCGTTCTTC
TRBJ1-2 | TRBV5-4 | NA | 14 | NA | CASSLVAGEGGYTF | TGTGCCAGCAGCTTGGTGGCAGGGGAGGGTGGCTACACCTTC
TRBJ2-7 | TRBV28 | NA | 14 | NA | CASRSQGFSYEQYF | TGTGCCAGCAGATCACAGGGATTCTCCTACGAGCAGTACTTC
TRBJ1-1 | TRBV19 | NA | 14 | NA | CASSMGDLYTEAFF | TGTGCCAGTAGTATGGGGGACTTGTACACTGAAGCTTTCTTT
TRBJ2-7 | TRBV9 | NA | 16 | NA | CASSPRGTRGSDEQYF | TGTGCCAGCAGCCCTAGGGGAACGCGGGGCTCGGACGAGCAGTACTTC
TRBJ1-1 | TRBV18 | NA | 16 | NA | CASSQTTGGVNTEAFF | TGTGCCAGCTCACAAACGACAGGTGGGGTGAACACTGAAGCTTTCTTT
TRBJ1-3 | TRBV5-1 | NA | 15 | NA | CASSPSRGTGNTIYF | TGCGCCAGCAGCCCCTCCAGGGGAACTGGAAACACCATATATTTT
TRBJ2-3 | TRBV20-1 | TRBD1 | 15 | NA | CSASAQGKGTDTQYF | TGCAGTGCTAGTGCACAGGGGAAGGGCACAGATACGCAGTATTTT
TRBJ1-2 | TRBV12-3/TRBV12-4 | NA | 12 | NA | CASSSGTLGYTF | TGTGCCAGCAGTTCGGGGACACTCGGCTACACCTTC
TRBJ1-6 | TRBV28 | NA | 13 | NA | CASYNSYNSPLHF | TGTGCCAGCTATAACTCCTATAATTCACCCCTCCACTTT
TRBJ1-5 | TRBV7-3 | NA | 18 | once | CASSPSGSGGYSNQPQHF | TGTGCCAGCAGCCCCTCGGGATCCGGCGGGTATAGCAATCAGCCCCAGCATTTT
TRBJ2-1 | TRBV5-1 | TRBD2 | 17 | NA | CASTGLAGRTSYNEQFF | TGCGCCAGCACGGGACTAGCGGGGAGGACCTCCTACAATGAGCAGTTCTTC
TRBJ1-5 | TRBV10-3 | NA | 13 | NA | CAISAGVDQPQHF | TGTGCCATCAGTGCAGGGGTCGATCAGCCCCAGCATTTT
TRBJ1-6 | TRBV19 | NA | 13 | NA | CASSREGGSPLHF | TGTGCCTCCTCCAGGGAAGGCGGATCACCCCTCCACTTT
TRBJ2-1 | TRBV11-3 | TRBD2 | 14 | NA | CASSHPGLSNEQFF | TGTGCCAGCAGCCACCCGGGACTATCAAATGAGCAGTTCTTC
TRBJ1-6 | TRBV19 | NA | 14 | NA | CASSEVSYNSPLHF | TGTGCCAGTAGTGAGGTTTCCTATAATTCACCCCTCCACTTT
TRBJ1-1 | TRBV7-9 | TRBD1 | 16 | NA | CASSLVKGQALTEAFF | TGTGCCAGCAGCTTAGTTAAGGGACAGGCGCTCACTGAAGCTTTCTTT
TRBJ2-3 | TRBV7-3 | NA | 15 | NA | CASSRIGAITDTQYF | TGTGCCAGCAGCCGCATAGGAGCGATCACAGATACGCAGTATTTT
TRBJ1-2 | TRBV4-2 | NA | 16 | NA | CASSQDLGGDGYGYTF | TGTGCCAGCAGCCAAGATCTAGGGGGGGATGGCTATGGCTACACCTTC
TRBJ1-5 | TRBV19 | NA | 15 | NA | CASSQGQGGGQPQHF | TGTGCCAGTAGTCAGGGCCAAGGCGGGGGGCAGCCCCAGCATTTT
TRBJ1-6 | TRBV9 | TRBD1 | 15 | NA | CASSLTGQGYSPLHF | TGTGCCAGCAGCCTAACCGGACAGGGGTATTCACCCCTCCACTTT
TRBJ1-6 | TRBV3-1/TRBV3-2 | NA | 13 | NA | CASSHSENSPLHF | TGTGCCAGCAGCCATTCGGAGAATTCACCCCTCCACTTT
TRBJ1-1 | TRBV7-2 | NA | 16 | NA | CASSINRDIVNTEAFF | TGTGCCAGCAGCATTAACCGGGACATCGTGAACACTGAAGCTTTCTTT
TRBJ2-3 | TRBV19 | NA | 14 | NA | CASSMGLSRETQYF | TGTGCCAGTAGTATGGGACTCAGCAGGGAGACGCAGTATTTT
TRBJ1-1 | TRBV5-1 | NA | 15 | NA | CASSLFGITETEAFF | TGCGCCAGCAGCTTGTTCGGGATCACGGAAACTGAAGCTTTCTTT
TRBJ2-2 | TRBV9 | TRBD2 | 16 | NA | CASSVGTSGGTGELFF | TGTGCCAGCAGCGTAGGGACTAGCGGGGGGACCGGGGAGCTGTTTTTT
TRBJ2-1 | TRBV19 | NA | 18 | few | CASSIVGILGSSYNEQFF | TGTGCCAGTAGTATAGTAGGAATTTTAGGGAGCTCCTACAATGAGCAGTTCTTC
TRBJ1-2 | TRBV27 | NA | 17 | NA | CASQPLGVSSANYGYTF | TGTGCCAGCCAACCCTTAGGAGTTTCCTCAGCTAACTATGGCTACACCTTC
TRBJ2-2 | TRBV7-2 | TRBD1 | 15 | NA | CASLPRQGMAGELFF | TGTGCCAGCTTACCCAGACAGGGGATGGCCGGGGAGCTGTTTTTT
TRBJ2-3 | TRBV27 | NA | 13 | NA | CASRLTSTDTQYF | TGTGCCAGCAGACTCACGAGCACAGATACGCAGTATTTT
TRBJ2-3 | TRBV5-6 | TRBD2 | 14 | NA | CASSFLAGADTQYF | TGTGCCAGCAGCTTTCTAGCGGGAGCAGATACGCAGTATTTT
TRBJ2-7 | TRBV4-1 | TRBD1 | 16 | NA | CASSQGTGLGGYEQYF | TGCGCCAGCAGCCAAGGGACAGGGTTAGGAGGCTACGAGCAGTACTTC
TRBJ1-4 | TRBV6-4 | NA | 10 | once | CASNSPELFF | TGTGCCAGCAATAGCCCAGAACTGTTTTTT